The sequence of this T cell receptor (beta chain) was determined in a study of cytotoxic CD8 clonotypes in ibrutinib-treated CLL. Study-level background: Sequencing produced an average of around 250,000 productive templates and 85,000 to 100,000 productive rearrangements per sample. Regarding the study as a whole: In sustained-remission versus progressing patients, sampling times differed. Clonality rose at ibrutinib response, held steady in sustained remission, and fell toward baseline at progression.

A note on this clone: The target antigen is unknown.

As input for TCR beta libraries, approximately 1.9 micrograms of genomic DNA came from cryopreserved PBMCs. Germline-derived CDR1 and CDR2 are SGHTA and FQGNSA. The CDR3 is 13 amino acids. V was pared by 8 bases and J by 5 bases, with 15 bases between. The protocol was immunoSEQ multiplex PCR, while the TCRdb copy is restricted to in-frame clones and leaves out a portion. The sample lists around 130,000 clones; 80% to 90% were seen once. The chain couples TRBV7-2 to TRBJ1-2; D perhaps matches TRBD1 (6 bases). Sequencing was performed on PBMCs, taken after 24 months of ibrutinib treatment. This receptor was obtained from a human donor with chronic lymphocytic leukemia. For the CDR3, the DNA is TGTGCCAGCCCTACAGGGAGCGCATATGGCTACACCTTC. Translating it yields CASPTGSAYGYTF.